The 25 T cell receptor beta chains reported below all come from one sample, sequenced in a study of blood T cell repertoires in COVID-19 (TCRdb year 2020). The receptor library was made with the immunoSEQ multiplex PCR assay. TCRdb took over this immuneACCESS table, retaining in-frame rearrangements with V and J assigned. Such tables are incomplete; in checked studies, under half of the missing clones stem from an unresolved V gene, and the remainder is unexplained. Here the sample has some 150,000 clones; roughly nine tenths occur a single time. The ten largest make up about 2.4% of the sample. Sequenced material: peripheral blood. Receptors were obtained from a woman aged 70 to 79 with acute or convalescent COVID-19.

V is TRBV4-2 and J is TRBJ2-7; 7 bases line up with TRBD2. CDR3 size: 18 residues. The trim removed 1 base at V and 3 bases at J, leaving 15 bases unmatched. Germline V lookup: CDR1 LGHNA, CDR2 YNFKEQ. The CDR3 protein is CASSQVGGSGYSYYEQYF. CDR3 coding DNA: TGTGCCAGCAGCCAAGTGGGGGGGTCAGGGTATTCTTACTACGAGCAGTACTTC.

The chain uses TRBV18 and TRBJ2-2, with TRBD1 identical over 9 bases. The CDR3 consists of 17 residues. The germline V gene encodes CDR1 KGHSH and CDR2 LQKENI. V lost 3 bases and J lost 0; bases outside the gene matches: 5. The CDR3 loop is CASSPGQGPPNTGELFF. In nucleotides, the CDR3 is TGTGCCAGCTCACCGGGACAGGGCCCCCCGAACACCGGGGAGCTGTTTTTT.

The genes are TRBV5-1 and TRBJ2-1, with TRBD1 matching over 10 bases. Germline values: CDR1 SGHRS, CDR2 YFSETQ. The V and J ends lost 4 bases and 7 bases, in that order; junction bases with no gene match: 14. The CDR3 is made up of 17 amino acids. CDR3 nucleotides: TGCGCCAGCAGCGTACGACAGGGGGCGCCTGGCAAAAATGAGCAGTTCTTC. It encodes CASSVRQGAPGKNEQFF.

The chain recombines TRBV19 with TRBJ2-2; 10 positions agree with TRBD1. Germline CDR1 reads LNHDA; CDR2 reads SQIVND (reference sequence). The CDR3 loop spans 14 amino acids. V was clipped by 6 bases and J by 5 bases; unmatched bases: 3. Here the CDR3 reads CASRRQGATGELFF. The CDR3 DNA is TGTGCCAGTAGGAGACAGGGGGCAACCGGGGAGCTGTTTTTT.

The chain employs TRBV9 and TRBJ2-1, with D tentatively TRBD1 (6 bases). Germline CDR1 is SGDLS and CDR2 is YYNGEE. V was shortened by 0 bases and J by 9 bases, with 7 bases between the two germline ends. The CDR3 loop spans 12 amino acids. The DNA of the CDR3 is TGTGCCAGCAGCGTAGGCAGGGGTGAGCAGTTCTTC. It yields the protein CASSVGRGEQFF.

V and J are TRBV11-2 and TRBJ2-7; 8 bases map to TRBD1. The J segment lost 0 bases and the V segment lost 3 bases, leaving 4 bases of the junction unmatched. In germline, CDR1 is SGHAT, CDR2 FQNNGV. CDR3 length: 15 amino acids. The CDR3 DNA sequence: TGTGCCAGCAGCTTGGACAGGGCTTTCTCCTACGAGCAGTACTTC. Encoded protein: CASSLDRAFSYEQYF. The full variable domain, completed using reference TRBV11-2 and TRBJ2-7, is EAGVAQSPRYKIIEKRQSVAFWCNPISGHATLYWYQQILGQGPKLLIQFQNNGVVDDSQLPKDRFSAERLKGVDSTLKIQPAKLEDSAVYLCASSLDRAFSYEQYFGPGTRLTVT.

The rearrangement uses TRBV6-2 or TRBV6-3 and TRBJ1-6, with 9 bases identical to TRBD1. The CDR3 sequence is 17 residues long. Germline V gene lookup returns CDR1 MNHEY and CDR2 SVGEGT. V shed 5 bases and J 1 base; nucleotides not matched to a gene: 6. CDR3 region: CASSPGQGKSYNSPLHF. The CDR3 DNA reads as TGTGCCAGCAGTCCCGGACAGGGGAAGTCCTATAATTCACCCCTCCACTTT.

This sequence joins TRBV12-5 and TRBJ1-6; the D is unclear. V was clipped by 4 bases and J by 3 bases, with 4 bases between them. The length of the CDR3 is 13 residues. Per the germline V gene, CDR1 is LGHNT and CDR2 is FRNRAP. CDR3 sequence (DNA): TGTGCTAGTGGTTCCAGCTATAATTCACCCCTCCACTTT. Translation: CASGSSYNSPLHF.

Here the CDR3 reads CASSSQMRGGTDTQYF. The CDR3 DNA sequence: TGTGCCAGTAGTAGCCAGATGCGAGGAGGCACAGATACGCAGTATTTT. The chain joins TRBV19 to TRBJ2-3; D remains ambiguous. Germline V gene lookup returns CDR1 LNHDA and CDR2 SQIVND (reference sequence). V dropped 4 bases and J dropped 1 base, with 15 bases sitting between them. The CDR3 has 16 residues.

V and J are TRBV5-1 and TRBJ2-7; the D gene is possibly TRBD1 (8 bases). The CDR3 has 16 residues. Germline loops: CDR1 SGHRS, CDR2 YFSETQ. Trimming took 0 bases from V and 6 from J, leaving 19 bases between them. CDR3 amino acids: CASSLGQGARGGEQYF. Written as DNA, the CDR3 is TGCGCCAGCAGCTTGGGCCAGGGGGCGCGCGGGGGCGAGCAGTACTTC.

This rearrangement joins TRBV28 to TRBJ2-7, with a tentative D call TRBD1 (5 bases). The CDR3 consists of 14 residues. Germline V gene data show CDR1 as MDHEN and CDR2 as SYDVKM. V lost 7 bases to trimming and J lost 4 bases, with 17 bases between them. The CDR3 nucleotides are TGTGCCAGCAACGCAGGGTATGTTGGTTACGAGCAGTACGTC. It yields the protein CASNAGYVGYEQYV.

This chain uses TRBV7-6 with TRBJ1-1, with 10 bases lining up with TRBD1. This CDR3 comprises 13 residues. Losses at the gene ends were 5 bases for V and 4 bases for J; bases not matched to a gene: 1. Germline V gene data show CDR1 as SGHVS and CDR2 as FNYEAQ. The DNA for the CDR3 is TGTGCCAGCAGCCGGACAGGGGGCACTGAAGCTTTCTTT. This gives the protein CASSRTGGTEAFF.

The V and J genes are TRBV20-1 and TRBJ1-1; a possible D gene is TRBD1 (6 bases). CDR3 size: 11 residues. Germline V gene sequence: CDR1 DFQATT, CDR2 SNEGSKA (reference sequence). With 6 bases removed from V and 5 bases from J, the gap between germline ends came to 10 bases. The CDR3 DNA sequence: TGCAGTGCCCACAGGGAAACTGAAGCTTTCTTT. This codes for CSAHRETEAFF.

The chain recombines TRBV5-1 with TRBJ2-3, with 10 bases fitting TRBD2. CDR3 length: 16 residues. After removal of 4 bases from V and 1 base from J, the junction contained 6 bases not matched to a gene. CDR1 is SGHRS and CDR2 is YFSETQ in the germline V gene. The chain's CDR3 is CASSPQRGGRTDTQYF. CDR3 nucleotides: TGCGCCAGCAGCCCTCAGCGGGGGGGCCGCACAGATACGCAGTATTTT.

The chain joins TRBV30 to TRBJ1-3; D is unclear. The CDR3 is 16 amino acids. Per the germline V gene, CDR1 is GTSNPN and CDR2 is SVGIG (reference sequence). With 2 bases removed from V and 3 bases from J, the gap between germline ends came to 17 bases. The DNA for the CDR3 is TGTGCCTGGAGTCCGAGTCTCGGGGAGTATGGAAACACCATATATTTT. It yields the protein CAWSPSLGEYGNTIYF.

This sequence joins TRBV6-6 and TRBJ2-7, with 9 nucleotides matching TRBD2. V lost 8 bases to trimming and J lost 0 bases; unmatched junction nucleotides: 8. The CDR3 extends over 15 amino acids. Per the germline V gene, CDR1 is MNHNY and CDR2 is SVGAGI (reference sequence). The CDR3 bases are TGTGCCAGCTGCCGACTAGCGGTGAGCTCCTACGAGCAGTACTTC. Amino acid sequence: CASCRLAVSSYEQYF.

CDR3 nucleotide sequence: TGCAGCGTTTCTGACAATGAGCAGTTCTTC. Protein: CSVSDNEQFF. The chain uses TRBV29-1 and TRBJ2-1; no clear D. CDR3 size: 10 residues. Germline loops: CDR1 SQVTM, CDR2 ANQGSEA. Trimming shortened V by 5 bases and J by 5 bases, and 4 bases separated the two germline ends.

The V call is TRBV4-1, the J call TRBJ1-1; 9 bases agree with TRBD1. This CDR3 comprises 17 residues. The V gene end was trimmed by 4 bases and the J gene end by 1 base; junction bases not matched to a gene: 10. The V gene's germline CDR1 is MGHRA and CDR2 YSYEKL. The CDR3 is CASSRLPGQGRNTEAFF. The CDR3 DNA reads TGCGCCAGCAGCCGTTTACCGGGACAGGGTAGGAACACTGAAGCTTTCTTT.

This clone was detected only a few times. Distinct nucleotide sequences in the sample also encode this CDR3. The V and J genes are TRBV5-1 and TRBJ2-2; D not resolved. The CDR3 length is 14 residues. Trimming pared 2 bases from V and 5 bases from J, leaving 10 bases between. Looked up from germline, CDR1 is SGHRS and CDR2 is YFSETQ. The CDR3 bases are TGCGCCAGCAGCTTAAATAGTGAGACCGGGGAGCTGTTTTTT. Translating gives CASSLNSETGELFF.

The chain is built from TRBV6-1 and TRBJ2-1; TRBD2 matches 13 bases. Germline V gives CDR1 MNHNS, CDR2 SASEGT. V shed 2 bases and J 0 bases; nucleotides not matched to a gene: 10. The CDR3 length is 20 residues. The CDR3 loop is CASSEPLLAGGPSSYNEQFF. CDR3 DNA: TGTGCCAGCAGTGAACCCCTACTAGCGGGGGGGCCTAGCTCCTACAATGAGCAGTTCTTC.

The rearrangement uses TRBV28 and TRBJ2-2; 8 nucleotides match TRBD1. With V trimmed by 3 bases and J by 4 bases, 7 bases remained unmatched. The CDR3 sequence is 16 residues long. Germline V gives CDR1 MDHEN, CDR2 SYDVKM. This CDR3 reads CASSLGTGGSTGELFF. The CDR3 bases are TGTGCCAGCAGTTTGGGAACAGGGGGATCCACCGGGGAGCTGTTTTTT. Using reference TRBV28 and TRBJ2-2 for the parts outside the CDR3, the full variable domain is DVKVTQSSRYLVKRTGEKVFLECVQDMDHENMFWYRQDPGLGLRLIYFSYDVKMKEKGDIPEGYSVSREKKERFSLILESASTNQTSMYLCASSLGTGGSTGELFFGEGSRLTVL.

This clone was observed a handful of times. The J gene is TRBJ2-3, the V gene TRBV3-1 (or the pseudogene TRBV3-2), with D maybe TRBD2 (6 bases). Deletions cut 0 bases from V and 2 bases from J, with 12 bases between. Germline V gene data show CDR1 as LGHDT and CDR2 as YNNKEL (reference sequence). This CDR3 has 16 residues. The CDR3 coding sequence is TGTGCCAGCAGCCAAGATGGGAGCGGGCCCACAGATACGCAGTATTTT. It encodes CASSQDGSGPTDTQYF.

J is TRBJ2-4 and V is TRBV28; weak D call: TRBD1 (5 bases). Germline assignment: CDR1 MDHEN and CDR2 SYDVKM. The CDR3 sequence is 15 residues long. V dropped 2 bases and J dropped 3 bases, with 11 bases sitting between them. The CDR3 sequence: CASSLQGRGKNIQYF. The CDR3 bases are TGTGCCAGCAGTTTACAAGGAAGGGGCAAAAACATTCAGTACTTC.

This chain links TRBV15 with TRBJ1-2, with 8 bases lining up with TRBD1. With V trimmed by 4 bases and J by 8 bases, 6 bases remained unmatched. The CDR3 is made up of 13 amino acids. The germline CDR1 and CDR2 sequences are LNHNV and YYDKDF (reference sequence). The DNA for the CDR3 is TGTGCCACCAGCAAGGGACAGGACGGCGGCTACACCTTC. Amino acids: CATSKGQDGGYTF.

V and J are TRBV10-3 and TRBJ2-7; 9 bases match TRBD2. There are 19 residues in the CDR3. Germline V gene data show CDR1 as ENHRY and CDR2 as SYGVKD. J was trimmed by 1 base and V by 0 bases; bases with no gene match: 13. In DNA form, the CDR3 reads TGTGCCATCAGTGAGTCGAGCATAAGCGGGGGGCTTCTTTCCTACGAGCAGTACTTC. Its protein is CAISESSISGGLLSYEQYF.